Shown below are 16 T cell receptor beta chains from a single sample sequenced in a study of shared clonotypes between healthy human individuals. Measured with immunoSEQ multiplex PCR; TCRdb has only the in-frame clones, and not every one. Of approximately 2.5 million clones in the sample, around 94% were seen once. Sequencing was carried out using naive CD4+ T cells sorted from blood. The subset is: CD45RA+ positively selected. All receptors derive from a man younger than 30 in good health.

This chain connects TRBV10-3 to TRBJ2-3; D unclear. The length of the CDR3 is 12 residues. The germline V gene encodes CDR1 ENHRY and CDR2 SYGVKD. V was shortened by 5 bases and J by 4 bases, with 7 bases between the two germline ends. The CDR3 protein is CAISRVADTQYF. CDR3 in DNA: TGTGCCATCAGTCGGGTGGCAGATACGCAGTATTTT.

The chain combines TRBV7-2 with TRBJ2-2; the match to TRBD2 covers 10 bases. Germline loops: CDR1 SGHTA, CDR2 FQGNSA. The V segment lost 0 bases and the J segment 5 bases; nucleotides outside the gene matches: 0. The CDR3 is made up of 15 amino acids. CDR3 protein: CASSLAGLATGELFF. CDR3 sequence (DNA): TGTGCCAGCAGCTTAGCGGGACTAGCGACCGGGGAGCTGTTTTTT.

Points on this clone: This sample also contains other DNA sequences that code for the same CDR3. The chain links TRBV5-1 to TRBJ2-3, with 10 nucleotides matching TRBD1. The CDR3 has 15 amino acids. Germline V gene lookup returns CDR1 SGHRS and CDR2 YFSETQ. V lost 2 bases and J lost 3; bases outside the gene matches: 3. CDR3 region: CASSFGTGETDTQYF. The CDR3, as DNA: TGCGCCAGCAGCTTCGGGACAGGGGAGACAGATACGCAGTATTTT.

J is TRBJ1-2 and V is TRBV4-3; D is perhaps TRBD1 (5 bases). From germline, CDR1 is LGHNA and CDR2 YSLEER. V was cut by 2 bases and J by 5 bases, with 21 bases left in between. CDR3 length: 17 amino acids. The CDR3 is CASSQFGLDGREYGYTF. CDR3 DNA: TGCGCCAGCAGCCAATTTGGGTTGGACGGCAGGGAATATGGCTACACCTTC.

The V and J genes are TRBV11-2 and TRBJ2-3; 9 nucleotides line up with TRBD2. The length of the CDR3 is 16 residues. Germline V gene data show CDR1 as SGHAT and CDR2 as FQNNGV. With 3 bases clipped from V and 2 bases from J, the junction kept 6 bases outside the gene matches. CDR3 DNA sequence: TGTGCCAGCAGCTTTATTGCGGGGGGGCTCACAGATACGCAGTATTTT. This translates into CASSFIAGGLTDTQYF.

The CDR3 is CASSPREYGYTF. The CDR3 coding sequence is TGTGCCAGCAGCCCTCGGGAGTACGGCTACACCTTC. The chain has TRBV7-9 and TRBJ1-2; D unclear. The CDR3 totals 12 residues. The germline CDR1 and CDR2 sequences are SEHNR and FQNEAQ (reference sequence). Trimming stripped 5 bases from V and 8 bases from J, with 12 bases between.

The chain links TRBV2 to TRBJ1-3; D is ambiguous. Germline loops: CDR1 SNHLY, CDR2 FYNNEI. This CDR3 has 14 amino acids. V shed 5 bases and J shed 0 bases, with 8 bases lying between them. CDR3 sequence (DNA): TGTGCCAGCAGTCACGGTAGCTCTGGAAACACCATATATTTT. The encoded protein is CASSHGSSGNTIYF.

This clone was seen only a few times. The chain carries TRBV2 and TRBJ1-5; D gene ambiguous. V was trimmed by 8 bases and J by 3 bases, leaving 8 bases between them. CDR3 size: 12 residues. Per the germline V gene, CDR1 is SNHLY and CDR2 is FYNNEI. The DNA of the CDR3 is TGTGCCAGCGCGGGGTCCAATCAGCCCCAGCATTTT. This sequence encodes CASAGSNQPQHF.

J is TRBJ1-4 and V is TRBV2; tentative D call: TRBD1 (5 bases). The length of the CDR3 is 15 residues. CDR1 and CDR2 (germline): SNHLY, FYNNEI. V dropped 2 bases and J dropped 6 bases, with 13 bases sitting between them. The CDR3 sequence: CASSENRIPDEKLFF. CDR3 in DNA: TGTGCCAGCAGTGAAAACAGGATACCTGATGAAAAACTGTTTTTT. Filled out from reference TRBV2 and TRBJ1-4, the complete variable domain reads EPEVTQTPSHQVTQMGQEVILRCVPISNHLYFYWYRQILGQKVEFLVSFYNNEISEKSEIFDDQFSVERPDGSNFTLKIRSTKLEDSAMYFCASSENRIPDEKLFFGSGTQLSVL.

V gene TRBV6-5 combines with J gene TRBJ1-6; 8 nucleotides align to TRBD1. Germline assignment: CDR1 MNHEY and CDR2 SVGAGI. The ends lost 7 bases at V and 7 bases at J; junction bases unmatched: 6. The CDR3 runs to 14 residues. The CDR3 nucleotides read TGTGCCAGCACCCGGACAGGGTCAAATTCACCCCTCCACTTT. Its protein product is CASTRTGSNSPLHF.

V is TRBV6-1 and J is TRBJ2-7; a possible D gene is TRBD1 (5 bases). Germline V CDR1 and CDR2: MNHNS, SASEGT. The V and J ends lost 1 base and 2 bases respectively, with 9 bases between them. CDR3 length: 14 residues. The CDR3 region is CASSEGGPPYEQYF. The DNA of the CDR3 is TGTGCCAGCAGTGAAGGGGGCCCTCCCTACGAGCAGTACTTC.

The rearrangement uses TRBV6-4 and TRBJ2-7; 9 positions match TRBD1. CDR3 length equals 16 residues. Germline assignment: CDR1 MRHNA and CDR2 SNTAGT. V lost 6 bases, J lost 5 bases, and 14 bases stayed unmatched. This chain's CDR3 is CASSPLAGDRVNEQYF. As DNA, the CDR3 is TGTGCCAGCAGCCCACTAGCCGGGGACAGGGTCAACGAGCAGTACTTC.

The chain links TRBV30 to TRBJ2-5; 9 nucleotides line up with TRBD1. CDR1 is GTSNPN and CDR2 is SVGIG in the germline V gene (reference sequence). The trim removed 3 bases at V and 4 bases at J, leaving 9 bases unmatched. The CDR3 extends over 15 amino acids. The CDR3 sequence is CAWRIGTGPSETQYF. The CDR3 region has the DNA TGTGCCTGGAGAATCGGGACAGGGCCCTCAGAGACCCAGTACTTC.

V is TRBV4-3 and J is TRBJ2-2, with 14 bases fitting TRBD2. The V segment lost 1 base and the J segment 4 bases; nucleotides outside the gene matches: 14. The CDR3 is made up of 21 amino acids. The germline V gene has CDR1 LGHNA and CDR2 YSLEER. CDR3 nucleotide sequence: TGCGCCAGCAGCCAAGCTTCCGCCTCCCTCGGACTAGCGGGAGGCACCGGGGAGCTGTTTTTT. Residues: CASSQASASLGLAGGTGELFF.

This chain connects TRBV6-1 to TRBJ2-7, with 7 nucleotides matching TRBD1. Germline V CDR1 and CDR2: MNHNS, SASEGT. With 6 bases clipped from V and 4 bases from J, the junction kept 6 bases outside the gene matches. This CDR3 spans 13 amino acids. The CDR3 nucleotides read TGTGCCAGCAGACCGGGACAGTATTACGAGCAGTACTTC. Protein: CASRPGQYYEQYF.

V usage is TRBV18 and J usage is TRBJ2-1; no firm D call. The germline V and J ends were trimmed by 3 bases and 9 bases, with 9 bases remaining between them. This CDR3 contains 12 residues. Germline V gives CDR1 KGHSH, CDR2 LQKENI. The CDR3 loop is CASSPDLGEQFF. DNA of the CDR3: TGTGCCAGCTCACCGGATCTGGGTGAGCAGTTCTTC.